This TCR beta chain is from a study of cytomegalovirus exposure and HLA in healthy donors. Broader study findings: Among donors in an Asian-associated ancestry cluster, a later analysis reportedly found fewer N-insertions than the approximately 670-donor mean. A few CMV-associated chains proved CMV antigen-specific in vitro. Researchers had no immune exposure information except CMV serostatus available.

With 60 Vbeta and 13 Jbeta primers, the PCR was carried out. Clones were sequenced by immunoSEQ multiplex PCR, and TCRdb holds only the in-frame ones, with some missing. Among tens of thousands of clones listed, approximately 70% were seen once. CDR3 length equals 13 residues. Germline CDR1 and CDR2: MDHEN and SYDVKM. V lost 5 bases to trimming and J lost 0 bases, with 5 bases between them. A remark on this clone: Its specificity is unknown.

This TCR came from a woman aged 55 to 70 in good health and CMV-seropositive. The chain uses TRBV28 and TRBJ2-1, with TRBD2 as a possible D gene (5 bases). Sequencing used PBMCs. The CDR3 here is CASSGSSYNEQFF. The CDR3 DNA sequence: TGTGCCAGCAGTGGGAGCTCCTACAATGAGCAGTTCTTC.